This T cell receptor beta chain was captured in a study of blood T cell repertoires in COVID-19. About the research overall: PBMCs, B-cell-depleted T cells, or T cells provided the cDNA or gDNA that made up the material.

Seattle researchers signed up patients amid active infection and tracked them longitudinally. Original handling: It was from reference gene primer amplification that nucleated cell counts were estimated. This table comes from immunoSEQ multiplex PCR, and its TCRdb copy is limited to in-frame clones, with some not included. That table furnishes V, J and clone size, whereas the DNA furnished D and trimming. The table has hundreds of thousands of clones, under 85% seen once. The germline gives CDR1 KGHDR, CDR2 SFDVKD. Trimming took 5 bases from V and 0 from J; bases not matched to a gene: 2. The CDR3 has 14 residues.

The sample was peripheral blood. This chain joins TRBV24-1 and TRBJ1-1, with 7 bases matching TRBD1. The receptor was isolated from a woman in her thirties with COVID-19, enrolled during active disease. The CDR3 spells CATSAGQMNTEAFF. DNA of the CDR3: TGTGCCACCAGTGCGGGACAGATGAACACTGAAGCTTTCTTT.